The source of this T cell receptor beta chain is a study of quantifying T cell responses using KT2 cells. Study overall: RNA was reverse transcribed with TCR alpha and beta constant-region primers.

General study findings and limits: Very high KT2 spike-in numbers caused saturation in KT2 sequence detection.

The CDR3 has 12 amino acids. Deletions cut 5 bases from V and 8 bases from J, with 12 bases between. The germline V gene has CDR1 MNHNY and CDR2 SVGAGI (reference sequence). KT2, a clone with a known TCR, was spiked into unfractionated PBMC. An oligo carrying a UMI was ligated to the cDNA 3' end. First-round PCR used 3 to 4 cycles and beta primers RC1.1 and RC1.2 covering TRBC1 and TRBC2. From the second PCR onward, TCR alpha and beta chains were processed separately. TCRdb processed the UMI-ligation and nested PCR reads anew with MiXCR; each CDR3 protein has one entry. Among tens of thousands of distinct CDR3 sequences listed, approximately 7% were seen once. This clonotype has at least ten counts. Its antigen is not identified.

The rearrangement joins TRBV6-6 to TRBJ1-1; D is ambiguous. This clonotype was sampled from a human donor. Sequenced: PBMCs spiked with cells of the T cell clone KT2. In DNA form, the CDR3 reads TGTGCCAGCAGTCCCCTTGGCAGGGAAGCTTTCTTT. Translated, it gives CASSPLGREAFF.